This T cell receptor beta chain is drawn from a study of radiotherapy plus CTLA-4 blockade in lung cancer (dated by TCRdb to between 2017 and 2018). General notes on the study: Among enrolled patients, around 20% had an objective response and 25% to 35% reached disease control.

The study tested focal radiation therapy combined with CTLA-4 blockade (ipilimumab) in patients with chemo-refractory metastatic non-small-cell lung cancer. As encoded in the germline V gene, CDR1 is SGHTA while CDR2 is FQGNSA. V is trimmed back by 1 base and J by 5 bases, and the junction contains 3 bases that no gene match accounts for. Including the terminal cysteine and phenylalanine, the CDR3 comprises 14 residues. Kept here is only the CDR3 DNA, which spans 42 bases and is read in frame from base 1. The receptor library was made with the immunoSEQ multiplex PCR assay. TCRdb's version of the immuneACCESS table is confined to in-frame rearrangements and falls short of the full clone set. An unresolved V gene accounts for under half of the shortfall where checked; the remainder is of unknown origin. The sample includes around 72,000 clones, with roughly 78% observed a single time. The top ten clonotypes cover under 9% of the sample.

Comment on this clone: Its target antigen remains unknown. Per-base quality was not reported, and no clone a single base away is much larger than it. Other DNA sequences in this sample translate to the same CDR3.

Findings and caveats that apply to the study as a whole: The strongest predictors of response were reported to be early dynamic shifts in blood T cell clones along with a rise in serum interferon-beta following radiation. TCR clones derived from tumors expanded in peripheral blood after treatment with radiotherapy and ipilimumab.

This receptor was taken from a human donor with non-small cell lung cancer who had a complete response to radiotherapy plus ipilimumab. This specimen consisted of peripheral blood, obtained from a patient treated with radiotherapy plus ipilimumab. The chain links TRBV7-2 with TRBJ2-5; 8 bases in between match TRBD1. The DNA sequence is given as TGTGCCAGCAGCTTAGTCAGGGGGCAGGAGACCCAGTACTTC. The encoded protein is CASSLVRGQETQYF.